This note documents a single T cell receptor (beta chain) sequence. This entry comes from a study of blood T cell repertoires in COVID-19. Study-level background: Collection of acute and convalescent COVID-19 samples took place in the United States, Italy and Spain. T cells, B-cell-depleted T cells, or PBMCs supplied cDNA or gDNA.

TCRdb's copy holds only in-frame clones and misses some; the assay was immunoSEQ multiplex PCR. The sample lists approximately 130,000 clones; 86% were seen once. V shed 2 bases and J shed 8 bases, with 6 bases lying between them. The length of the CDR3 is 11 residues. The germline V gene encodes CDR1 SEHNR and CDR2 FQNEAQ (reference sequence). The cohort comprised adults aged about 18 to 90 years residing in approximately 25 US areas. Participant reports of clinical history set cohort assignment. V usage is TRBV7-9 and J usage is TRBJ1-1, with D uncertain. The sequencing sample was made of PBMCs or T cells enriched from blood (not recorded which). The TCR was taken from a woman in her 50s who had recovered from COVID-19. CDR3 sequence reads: CASSLLVEAFF. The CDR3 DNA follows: TGTGCCAGCAGCTTACTAGTGGAAGCTTTCTTT.